Listed below are T cell receptor beta chains from one sample, sequenced in a study of T cells in Graves' hyperthyroidism and ophthalmopathy. TCRdb recomputed calls from the multiplex PCR reads with MiXCR, one row per CDR3 protein. The sample consists of roughly 500,000 distinct CDR3 sequences, 46% of them appearing once. The specimen sequenced was peripheral blood or thyroid tissue (not recorded which). The receptors come from an adult woman with Graves' disease, either hyperthyroidism or ophthalmopathy (not recorded which). Both conserved end residues are part of each CDR3. D genes are given only for firm matches. Expanded clones are given a class, and other clones once, few, many or no size at all.

V,J,size,D,DNA,CDR3
TRBV5-1,TRBJ2-5,many,TRBD1,TGCGCCAGCAGCTCCGGACAGGTTCAAGAGACCCAGTACTTC,CASSSGQVQETQYF
TRBV5-6,TRBJ1-4,once,.,TGTGCCAGCAGCTTGGTCGGTCCCGGAGGTGAACTGTTTTTT,CASSLVGPGGELFF
TRBV7-2,TRBJ1-2,.,TRBD1,TGTGCCAGCAGCACAGGGGACACCCGACACTACACCTTC,CASSTGDTRHYTF
TRBV10-3,TRBJ1-2,.,.,TGTGCCATCAGTGGGGCGGGAACCGGAGACTACACCTTC,CAISGAGTGDYTF
TRBV2,TRBJ2-7,few,.,TGTGCCAGCAGCCAAGGGCCGCTTAGCTCCTACGAGCAGTACTTC,CASSQGPLSSYEQYF
TRBV27,TRBJ2-7,.,.,TGTGCCAGCAGCCCGTTCGGGGGTTCCTACGAGCAGTACTTC,CASSPFGGSYEQYF
TRBV10-3,TRBJ1-6,once,TRBD1,TGTGCCATCAGCTATAATCCGGGACAGGGCAATTCACCCCTCCACTTT,CAISYNPGQGNSPLHF
TRBV6-6,TRBJ1-1,many,.,TGTGCCGCAGACTTACGGGTCTCCGGGGCAGCGGATAACACTGAAGCTTTCTTT,CAADLRVSGAADNTEAFF
TRBV10-3,TRBJ2-5,.,TRBD2,TGTGCCATCGGGGCGGGAGGGGTAGAGACCCAGTACTTC,CAIGAGGVETQYF
TRBV19,TRBJ1-2,.,.,TGTGCCAGTACCTCGGGGAAGGCCTATGGCTACACCTTC,CASTSGKAYGYTF
TRBV6-5,TRBJ2-7,many,TRBD2,TGTGCCAGTGAGCGGGAGGAAGAGCAGTACTTC,CASEREEEQYF
TRBV7-9,TRBJ2-7,many,.,TGTGCCAGCAGCTCCCCCAAAGGGGGTAGCTCCTACGAGCAGTACTTC,CASSSPKGGSSYEQYF
TRBV7-9,TRBJ2-5,.,.,TGTGCCAGCAGACTCCGGACTGAGGAGACCCAGTACTTC,CASRLRTEETQYF
TRBV2,TRBJ1-1,.,TRBD1,TGTGCCAGCAGGTACTCAGGGGGTTACACTGAAGCTTTCTTT,CASRYSGGYTEAFF
TRBV2,TRBJ1-6,once,TRBD1,TGTGCCAGCAGCGCGGGGACAGGGAATAATTCACCCCTCCACTTT,CASSAGTGNNSPLHF
TRBV10-1,TRBJ2-7,.,.,TGCGCCAGCACGTTCAGGTCCTACGAGCAGTACTTC,CASTFRSYEQYF
TRBV10-3,TRBJ2-7,.,.,TGTGTCGTGTCGGTGGGGCCAACCTACGAGCAGTACTTC,CVVSVGPTYEQYF
TRBV20-1,TRBJ2-3,.,.,TGCAGTGCGTCCATGGACGACCAAGTTGATACGCAGTATTTT,CSASMDDQVDTQYF
TRBV10-3,TRBJ1-6,.,.,TGTGCCATCAGTGGGGGTACAGCGAATTCACCCCTCCACTTT,CAISGGTANSPLHF
TRBV2,TRBJ2-1,once,.,TGTGCCAGCAGAGGGGAAGGGAATGAGCAGTTCTTC,CASRGEGNEQFF
TRBV10-3,TRBJ2-5,once,.,TGTGCCATCAGTGCTTTGAGGGGAGAGACCCAGTACTTC,CAISALRGETQYF
TRBV5-1,TRBJ2-2,.,.,TGCGCCAGCAGCGGGAAGACAGGGGAGCTGTTTTTT,CASSGKTGELFF
TRBV7-8,TRBJ1-6,.,.,TGTGCCAGCGAAGAACAGGTTAATTCACCCCTCCACTTT,CASEEQVNSPLHF
TRBV2,TRBJ1-5,many,.,TGTGCCAGCAGTGTTGGAGAAAATCAGCCCCAGCATTTT,CASSVGENQPQHF
TRBV7-9,TRBJ1-5,.,.,TGTGCCAGCAGCTACGGGGTGTACGAGCATTTT,CASSYGVYEHF
TRBV19,TRBJ2-2,.,TRBD2,TGTGCCAGTAGTATCCTAGCGGGGGGGCCGACCGGGGAGCTGTTTTTT,CASSILAGGPTGELFF
TRBV7-9,TRBJ2-5,.,.,TGTGCCAGCAGCGGGTTTCCAGCCGGGGAAGAGACCCAGTACTTC,CASSGFPAGEETQYF
TRBV20-1,TRBJ1-4,many,TRBD1,TGCAGTGCAGTGACAGGGCTGGGGGAAAAACTGTTTTTT,CSAVTGLGEKLFF
TRBV2,TRBJ1-6,.,.,TGTGCCAGCAGTGAAGGCTTGGTCATATCACCCCTCCACTTT,CASSEGLVISPLHF
TRBV10-3,TRBJ1-5,few,TRBD1,TGTGCCATCAGCGCCGACAGGGTTAATCAGCCCCAGCATTTT,CAISADRVNQPQHF
TRBV25-1,TRBJ1-5,once,.,TGTGCCAGCAGTGACGGGGGAGACACGTCCCAGCATTTT,CASSDGGDTSQHF
TRBV10-3,TRBJ1-2,.,TRBD1,TGTGCCATCAGTGCCCTCTGGACAGGGATTGGCTACACCTTC,CAISALWTGIGYTF
TRBV29-1,TRBJ2-2,.,.,TGCAGCGTTCGGTTAAGATTACAGGAGAACACCGGGGAGCTGTTTTTT,CSVRLRLQENTGELFF
TRBV3-1,TRBJ2-7,.,.,TGTGCCAGCAGCCAAGGGCTGGGGAAATACTCCTACGAGCAGTACTTC,CASSQGLGKYSYEQYF